Following are 12 T cell receptor beta chains from one sample sequenced in a study of OX40 agonist ivuxolimab in advanced cancers. The repertoire was sequenced with immunoSEQ multiplex PCR; TCRdb's copy has only in-frame clones and lacks some. There are under 40,000 clones in the sample; more than 70% occur only once, and 26% lies in the top ten. Specimen: CD4+ or CD8+ T cells sorted from blood, collected in a trial of the OX40 agonist ivuxolimab. These receptors all stem from an adult with an advanced solid tumor such as melanoma, head and neck, liver or kidney cancer.

The chain uses TRBV7-6 and TRBJ2-1; 12 nucleotides align to TRBD2. V shed 2 bases, J shed 0 bases, and the junction held 2 bases outside the gene matches. The CDR3 contains 17 residues. Germline V lookup: CDR1 SGHVS, CDR2 FNYEAQ. The DNA of the CDR3 is TGTGCCAGCAGCTTACTAGCGGGAGGGAGCTCCTACAATGAGCAGTTCTTC. Translating it yields CASSLLAGGSSYNEQFF. The whole variable domain, remainder taken from reference TRBV7-6 and TRBJ2-1, is GAGVSQSPRYKVTKRGQDVALRCDPISGHVSLYWYRQALGQGPEFLTYFNYEAQQDKSGLPNDRFSAERPEGSISTLTIQRTEQRDSAMYRCASSLLAGGSSYNEQFFGPGTRLTVL.

The chain recombines TRBV7-7 with TRBJ2-5; weak D call: TRBD1 (5 bases). In germline, CDR1 is SSHAT, CDR2 FNYEAQ (reference sequence). The CDR3 spans 14 residues. V was trimmed by 5 bases and J by 5 bases, leaving 15 bases between them. CDR3 sequence (DNA): TGTGCCAGCAGCCCGAGCATGGGGCCGGAGACCCAGTACTTC. Translating gives CASSPSMGPETQYF. Full variable domain (rest looked up from reference TRBV7-7 and TRBJ2-5): GAGVSQSPRYKVTKRGQDVTLRCDPISSHATLYWYQQALGQGPEFLTYFNYEAQPDKSGLPSDRFSAERPEGSISTLTIQRTEQRDSAMYRCASSPSMGPETQYFGPGTRLLVL.

A word on this clone: This may arise from a read error, as a much more abundant clone is one base away. The same CDR3 arises from other DNA sequences in this sample as well. This rearrangement joins TRBV5-6 to TRBJ2-7; 10 nucleotides align to TRBD2. Germline CDR1 SGHDT, CDR2 YYEEEE. Trimming took 3 bases from V and 7 from J; bases not matched to a gene: 10. The CDR3 has 15 amino acids. CDR3 in DNA: TGTGCCAGCAGCTGGGGCCTAGCGGGGGCGGGGGAGCAGTACTTC. This translates into CASSWGLAGAGEQYF. The full variable domain, its missing parts supplied by reference TRBV5-6 and TRBJ2-7, is DAGVTQSPTHLIKTRGQQVTLRCSPKSGHDTVSWYQQALGQGPQFIFQYYEEEERQRGNFPDRFSGHQFPNYSSELNVNALLLGDSALYLCASSWGLAGAGEQYFGPGTRLTVT.

This clone was seen just once. The chain joins TRBV27 to TRBJ2-7; D might be TRBD1 (6 bases). CDR3 size: 16 residues. With 3 bases removed from V and 4 bases from J, the gap between germline ends came to 19 bases. CDR1 and CDR2 from the germline V gene are MNHEY and SMNVEV (reference sequence). The CDR3 DNA is TGTGCCAGCAGTTTTTCCATCCGGGACATTTCTTACGAGCAGTACTTC. Translating it yields CASSFSIRDISYEQYF.

The chain uses TRBV29-1 and TRBJ1-1; TRBD1 might be the D (6 bases). Trimming shortened V by 6 bases and J by 7 bases, and 15 bases separated the two germline ends. The CDR3 is made up of 12 amino acids. Germline assignment: CDR1 SQVTM and CDR2 ANQGSEA. The CDR3 reads CSVRGGSREAFF. CDR3 nucleotides: TGCAGCGTCCGAGGGGGGAGTCGTGAAGCTTTCTTT.

The chain is built from TRBV5-3 and TRBJ1-4; D may be TRBD1 (5 bases). TRBV5-3 is an ORF for which the function is uncertain. The V gene lost 0 bases and the J gene lost 8 bases, with 14 bases spanning the gap. The CDR3 is made up of 15 amino acids. CDR3 DNA: TGTGCCAGAAGCTTGGCTGGGGGGTTCTGCGAAAAACTGTTTTTT. The encoded protein is CARSLAGGFCEKLFF.

The CDR3 coding sequence is TGTGCCAGTAGTATAGTCTACGGGGGAGGCACCGGGGAGCTGTTTTTT. Translated: CASSIVYGGGTGELFF. The chain links TRBV19 to TRBJ2-2; the D gene is possibly TRBD2 (6 bases). Germline CDR1 and CDR2: LNHDA and SQIVND (reference sequence). Between the trimmed V and J ends, which lost 1 base and 4 bases, there was a span of 13 bases. The CDR3 contains 16 residues.

This chain links TRBV5-1 with TRBJ2-3, with D unclear. The ends were cut back, 2 bases at V and 2 bases at J, with 0 bases in the middle. CDR1 SGHRS and CDR2 YFSETQ come from the germline V gene. The CDR3 runs 11 residues. The CDR3, as DNA: TGCGCCAGCAGCTTCACAGATACGCAGTATTTT. Translating gives CASSFTDTQYF.

V gene TRBV5-1 combines with J gene TRBJ2-7; 9 positions agree with TRBD2. The germline CDR1 and CDR2 sequences are SGHRS and YFSETQ. The CDR3 runs to 13 residues. J was trimmed by 6 bases and V by 4 bases; bases with no gene match: 5. This CDR3 reads CASSTGTSLEQYF. The DNA of the CDR3 is TGCGCCAGCAGCACCGGGACTAGCCTCGAGCAGTACTTC.

Here the CDR3 DNA reads TGTGCCACCAGCAGGGATTGGGACAGCCCCTACGAGCAGTACTTC. This sequence encodes CATSRDWDSPYEQYF. V is TRBV15 and J is TRBJ2-7; 7 bases are shared with TRBD1. The CDR3 is 15 amino acids. Trimming cost V 3 bases and J 2 bases; bases outside gene matches: 7. Germline V lookup: CDR1 LNHNV, CDR2 YYDKDF (reference sequence).

This chain connects TRBV19 to TRBJ2-1; 8 bases are shared with TRBD2. CDR1 is LNHDA and CDR2 is SQIVND in the germline V gene (reference sequence). The CDR3 is 15 amino acids. V dropped 7 bases and J dropped 0; count of bases not matched to a gene: 5. Here the CDR3 reads CASTLAGSSYNEQFF. The CDR3 region has the DNA TGTGCCAGTACTCTAGCGGGTAGCTCCTACAATGAGCAGTTCTTC.

The rearrangement uses TRBV28 and TRBJ2-7; D is perhaps TRBD1 (5 bases). This CDR3 comprises 13 residues. V was pared by 11 bases and J by 1 base, with 15 bases between. CDR1 is MDHEN and CDR2 is SYDVKM in the germline V gene. The CDR3 coding sequence is TGTGCCTCCCTTGGGGCCTTGTCCTACGAGCAGTACTTC. Amino acid sequence: CASLGALSYEQYF.